The subject of this entry is one T cell receptor (beta chain). The entry originates in a study of blood T cell repertoires in COVID-19. Study as a whole: The United States, Italy and Spain supplied acute and convalescent COVID-19 samples. T cells, B-cell-depleted T cells, or PBMCs supplied cDNA or gDNA.

Source study methods: Reference gene primer amplification gave estimated nucleated cell counts. Libraries were prepared by immunoSEQ multiplex PCR; TCRdb keeps only in-frame clonotypes and omits some of them. The V and J calls and clone size are taken from that table; D and trimming were inferred from the DNA. The repertoire holds approximately 450,000 clones, with around 88% as singletons. Germline values: CDR1 KGHSH, CDR2 LQKENI. V dropped 3 bases and J dropped 0 bases, with 15 bases sitting between them. The CDR3 loop spans 17 amino acids. The sequenced sample was peripheral blood. This chain connects TRBV18 to TRBJ2-1; TRBD2 might be the D (5 bases). This TCR derives from a woman in her twenties or thirties with acute or convalescent COVID-19. CDR3 nucleotides: TGTGCCAGCTCACCGTTCTATCCGGGGAGCTCCTACAATGAGCAGTTCTTC. Protein product: CASSPFYPGSSYNEQFF.